The TCR beta chain under discussion was sequenced for a study of T-cell memory formation after mild COVID-19 (dated by TCRdb to the early 2020s). Concerning the study at large: TCR sequence clusters from the two donors were largely donor specific. T-cell clones expanding and contracting after mild COVID-19 in a couple of donors were tracked by longitudinal TCRalpha and TCRbeta repertoire sequencing. Two young, previously healthy adult volunteers, one female and one male, were included in the cohort. Points the paper makes about the study in general: Only a couple of mild cases were covered in the study, and larger cohorts including severe cases with pre-infection samples were considered necessary. The second-wave clones that peaked on day 37 were not confirmed to be SARS-CoV-2 specific. Clones contracting from day 15 to 85 had balanced CD4/CD8 phenotypes, while a second wave expanding from day 15 to 37 was biased towards CD4+. Some responding clones were found in pre-infection memory, which suggests that pre-existing cross-reactive memory T cells took part in the SARS-CoV-2 response. Contracting CD4+ clones were found mainly in CM and EM memory subsets, while CD8+ clones were enriched in EMRA.

The data were produced on an Illumina NovaSeq 6000. cDNA libraries for TCRalpha and TCRbeta were prepared by 5'RACE using constant-segment primers, with sample barcodes and unique molecular identifiers added. Trizol reagent was used to extract RNA from every sample. Libraries were amplified in two PCR steps, with a second sample barcode and Illumina TruSeq adapters added in the second step. The libraries were sequenced on an Illumina NovaSeq using 2 x 150 bp paired-end reads. The study's own analysis went as follows. Demultiplexing of reads and collapsing into UMI-guided consensus sequences were performed with migec v1.2.7. Using mixcr v2.1.11, UMI consensuses were aligned to TRA and TRB V and J templates and then assembled into clonotypes. Expanded or contracted clonotypes were those called significant by both edgeR and NoisET, with noise models trained on biological replicates. For edgeR calls, a false discovery rate-adjusted p below 0.01 and a log2 fold-change threshold of 1 were applied. As an exploratory analysis of dynamics, max-normalized trajectories of the 1000 most abundant clonotypes were examined with PCA combined with hierarchical clustering. Each responding clone was given a CD4 or CD8 phenotype based on the CD4+ and CD8+ repertoires, which had been sequenced separately. Starting from the raw public reads, TCRdb applied fastp trimming at Q25, assembled clones with MiXCR and retained in-frame beta chains. Rows merge per CDR3 protein into single entries with the most common DNA and genes. The V and J calls, along with clone size, are taken from TCRdb and not from the paper's own processing. Counted in this sample were some 40,000 distinct CDR3 sequences; less than 8% of them appeared once. The top ten clones comprise approximately 0.81% of the sample.

PBMCs were isolated by Ficoll-Paque density gradient centrifugation. This clonotype was observed at least ten times. No cognate antigen has been identified for it. No base-level quality is on record; no much larger clone is a single base apart. This clonotype was sampled from an adult who had mild COVID-19 (a few samples of this study predate the infection). The sample titles of this study are shuffled in the database, so cell type and time point are left out. Sequencing was carried out using PBMCs or a T cell subset sorted from them (not recorded which).

The DNA sequence is given as TGTGCCAGCAGCTTATCCCTGGGCTTAGAGACCCAGTACTTC. Its protein product is CASSLSLGLETQYF. The chain is assembled from TRBV7-8 and TRBJ2-5; a confident D gene designation cannot be given. V is shortened by 2 bases, J by 4 bases, and the region joining them spans 11 bases. In the germline V gene, CDR1 corresponds to SGHVS and CDR2 to FQNEAQ. From the cysteine through the phenylalanine, the CDR3 covers 14 amino acids. Of all the DNA, just the CDR3 is kept, 42 bases in frame from base 1.